This note documents a single T cell receptor (beta chain) sequence. Its antigen is unknown. No much larger clone is present one base from it, and per-base qualities are unavailable. The CDR3 spans 14 residues, from the cysteine through the phenylalanine. Only the CDR3 DNA is retained, 42 bases long and in frame from the first base. The germline V gene (reference sequence) supplies CDR1 DFQATT and CDR2 SNEGSKA. Deletion took 3 bases off V and 0 bases off J, with a span of 12 bases between the germline ends. TCRdb shows the sequencer as Illumina HiSeq 1500. TCRdb itself trimmed the public reads at Q25 with fastp, ran MiXCR and retained productive beta chains. Rows merge per CDR3 protein into single entries with the most common DNA and genes. Counted in this sample were some 100,000 distinct CDR3 sequences; around a quarter of them appeared once. In total, the top ten clones hold approximately 40% of the sample.

The sample originates from a study of T cell repertoires in cytomegalovirus infection (dated by TCRdb to the late 2010s). A note on the overall study: The HLA type of each donor mattered for the analysis, because public TCR beta signatures pointed to carriage of CMV infection along with the matching HLA type.

Study-level results and caveats: The ex vivo response was dominated by HLA-C-restricted CMV-specific TCR beta clonotypes, which also provided the single most frequent clonotype in two of eight donors. Carriers of CMV infection plus the relevant HLA type were discriminated by the cumulative frequency of public TCR beta family members in the study cohort and in an independent roughly 370-donor cohort.

The material sequenced was CD8+ T cells from PBMCs. This sequence uses TRBV20-1 and TRBJ2-7; the D call is possibly TRBD1 or TRBD2, each sharing 5 bases. The receptor's source is a human donor in good health (CMV status not recorded). Some clones in this sample may be carry-over from other donors' samples. For the CDR3, the sequence is CSARGDFSSYEQYF. The nucleotide sequence is given as TGCAGTGCTAGGGGGGATTTTAGCTCCTACGAGCAGTACTTC.